This T cell receptor beta chain was recorded in a study of cytomegalovirus exposure and HLA in healthy donors. Whole-study results and caveats: TCR beta V- and J-gene trimming, according to a later analysis, was linked to a missense DCLRE1C variant. Most likely, a cluster of highly shared sequence variants arose as a sequencing artifact. Sequencing depth roughly uniform across donors was assumed in presence/absence analyses.

Vbeta (60) and Jbeta (13) primers were used in the PCR. Produced via immunoSEQ multiplex PCR; TCRdb's table is partial and in-frame only. The sample contains 110,000 or so clones, roughly 9% of which appear only once. Details on this clone: The antigen is unknown.

This TCR derives from a woman aged 40 to 55 in good health and CMV-seropositive. Specimen: PBMCs.

In DNA, the CDR3 is TGTGCCAGCAGCGCTTCCTTTAGCAATCAGCCCCAGCATTTT. Its translation is CASSASFSNQPQHF. The chain couples TRBV9 to TRBJ1-5; D gene unclear. From germline, CDR1 is SGDLS and CDR2 YYNGEE. V was cut by 3 bases and J by 0 bases, with 7 bases left in between. The CDR3 runs to 14 residues.